This is a list of T cell receptor beta chains from one sample in a study of early T cells in non-severe SARS-CoV-2 infection. TCRdb used MiXCR to reprocess the 5' RACE reads, holding one entry per CDR3 protein. Of 35,000 to 40,000 distinct CDR3 sequences in the sample, roughly 6% were seen once. Sequencing was performed on whole blood. The receptor set was obtained from an adult who was a healthcare worker with PCR-confirmed SARS-CoV-2 infection or an uninfected control (not recorded which). Each CDR3 is given with its conserved first and last residue. D genes are given only for firm matches. Clone size is given as once, few, many or a size class.

v_call: TRBV28; d_call: .; j_call: TRBJ1-1; clone_size: few; cdr3_nt: TGTGCCAGCAGTCCCCGTCTGGGGGAGAACACTGAAGCTTTCTTT; cdr3_aa: CASSPRLGENTEAFF
v_call: TRBV14; d_call: TRBD1; j_call: TRBJ1-6; clone_size: few; cdr3_nt: TGTGCCAGCAGCCTAAGGGGGAGGGGGCCGTATAATTCACCCCTCCACTTT; cdr3_aa: CASSLRGRGPYNSPLHF
v_call: TRBV7-6; d_call: .; j_call: TRBJ2-2; clone_size: few; cdr3_nt: TGTGCCAGCAGCCCAATAGGGGGCGGGGAGCTGTTTTTT; cdr3_aa: CASSPIGGGELFF
v_call: TRBV5-1; d_call: .; j_call: TRBJ2-5; clone_size: many; cdr3_nt: TGCGCCAGCAGCCGACAGTACCAAGAGACCCAGTACTTC; cdr3_aa: CASSRQYQETQYF
v_call: TRBV27; d_call: .; j_call: TRBJ2-1; clone_size: many; cdr3_nt: TGTGCCAGCAGTTTATCAGGGCTTAGCTCCTACAATGAGCAGTTCTTC; cdr3_aa: CASSLSGLSSYNEQFF
v_call: TRBV19; d_call: .; j_call: TRBJ1-4; clone_size: many; cdr3_nt: TGTGCCAGTAGTTACGGGACGCGTGGTAATGAAAAACTGTTTTTT; cdr3_aa: CASSYGTRGNEKLFF
v_call: TRBV19; d_call: .; j_call: TRBJ2-7; clone_size: many; cdr3_nt: TGTGCCAGTAGTATAGATTGGTCCTACGAGCAGTACTTC; cdr3_aa: CASSIDWSYEQYF
v_call: TRBV4-1; d_call: .; j_call: TRBJ1-1; clone_size: many; cdr3_nt: TGCGCCAGCAGCCAAGGTCCCGGGAACACTGAAGCTTTCTTT; cdr3_aa: CASSQGPGNTEAFF
v_call: TRBV10-3; d_call: TRBD2; j_call: TRBJ2-7; clone_size: many; cdr3_nt: TGTGCCATCAGTGGGACTAGCGGGAGCAACGAGCAGTACTTC; cdr3_aa: CAISGTSGSNEQYF
v_call: TRBV7-9; d_call: .; j_call: TRBJ1-1; clone_size: many; cdr3_nt: TGTGCCAGCAGCCCCGAGGTGAGCTCCCAGGAAGCTTTCTTT; cdr3_aa: CASSPEVSSQEAFF
v_call: TRBV7-3; d_call: TRBD2; j_call: TRBJ2-5; clone_size: many; cdr3_nt: TGTGCCAGCAGCTTGGGACTAGCGAGCGAGACCCAGTACTTC; cdr3_aa: CASSLGLASETQYF
v_call: TRBV20-1; d_call: TRBD1; j_call: TRBJ1-2; clone_size: few; cdr3_nt: TGCAGTGCAAAGACGGGACAGGGGGCGAAAGGCTACACCTTC; cdr3_aa: CSAKTGQGAKGYTF